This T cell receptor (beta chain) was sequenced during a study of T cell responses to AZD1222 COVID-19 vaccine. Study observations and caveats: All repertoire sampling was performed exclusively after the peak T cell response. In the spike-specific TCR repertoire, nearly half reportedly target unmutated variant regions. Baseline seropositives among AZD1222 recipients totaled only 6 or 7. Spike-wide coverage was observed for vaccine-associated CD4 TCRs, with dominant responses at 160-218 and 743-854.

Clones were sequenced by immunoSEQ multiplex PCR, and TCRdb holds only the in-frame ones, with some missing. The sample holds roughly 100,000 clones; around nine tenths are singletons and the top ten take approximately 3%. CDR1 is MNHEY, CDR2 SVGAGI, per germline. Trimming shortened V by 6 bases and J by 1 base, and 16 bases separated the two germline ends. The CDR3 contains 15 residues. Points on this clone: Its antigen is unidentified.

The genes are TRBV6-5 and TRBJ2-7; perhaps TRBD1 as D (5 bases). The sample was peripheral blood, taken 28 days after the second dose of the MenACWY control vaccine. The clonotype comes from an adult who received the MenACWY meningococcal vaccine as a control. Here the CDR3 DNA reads TGTGCCAGCAGGCAGACACAGGCGCGGTCCTACGAGCAGTACTTC. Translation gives CASRQTQARSYEQYF.